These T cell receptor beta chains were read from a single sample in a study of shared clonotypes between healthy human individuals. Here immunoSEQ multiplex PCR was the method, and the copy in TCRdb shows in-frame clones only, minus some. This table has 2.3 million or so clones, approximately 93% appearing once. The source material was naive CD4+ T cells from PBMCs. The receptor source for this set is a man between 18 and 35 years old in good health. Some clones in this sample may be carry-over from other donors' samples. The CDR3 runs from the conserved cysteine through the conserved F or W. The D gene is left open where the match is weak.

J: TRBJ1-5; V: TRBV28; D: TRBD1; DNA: TGTGCCAGCACTACACAGGGGCCCCGTCAGCCCCAGCATTTT; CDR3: CASTTQGPRQPQHF
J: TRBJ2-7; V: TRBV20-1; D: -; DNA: TGCAGTGCTGGGGATTACGAGCAGTACTTC; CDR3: CSAGDYEQYF
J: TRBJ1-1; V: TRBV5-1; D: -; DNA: TGCGCCAGCAGCTTGTCTCCGCGGGTATATCTGAACACTGAAGCTTTCTTT; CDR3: CASSLSPRVYLNTEAFF
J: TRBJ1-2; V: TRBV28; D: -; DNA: TGTGCCAGCAGTCTGGGCCGGGCCCTTAACTATGGCTACACCTTC; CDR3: CASSLGRALNYGYTF
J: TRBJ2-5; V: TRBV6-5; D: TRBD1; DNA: TGTGCCAGCAGTCCGGCGCTCACAGGGGGAGAGACCCAGTACTTC; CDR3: CASSPALTGGETQYF
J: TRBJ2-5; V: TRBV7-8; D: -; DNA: TGTGCCAGCAGCTCCACCCCTTGGAGGGGGCGCCCATTCCGGGAGCCCCAAGAGACCCAGTACTTC; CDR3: CASSSTPWRGRPFREPQETQYF
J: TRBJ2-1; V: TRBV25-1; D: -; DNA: TGTGCCAGCAGTGGGGTGGGGCGGTACAATGAGCAGTTCTTC; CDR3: CASSGVGRYNEQFF
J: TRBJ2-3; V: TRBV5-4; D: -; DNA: TGTGCCAGCAGTCAACTAGGAGATACGCAGTATTTT; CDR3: CASSQLGDTQYF
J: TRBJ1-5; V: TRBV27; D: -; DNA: TGTGCCAGCAGTCCGTCGAGGGTGCGTCAGCCCCAGCATTTT; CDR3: CASSPSRVRQPQHF
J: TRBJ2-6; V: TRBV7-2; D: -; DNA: TGTGCCAGCACCCCATTCGGGACGGTCAACTCTGGGGCCAACGTCCTGACTTTC; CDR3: CASTPFGTVNSGANVLTF
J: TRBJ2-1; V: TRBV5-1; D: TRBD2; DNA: TGCGCCAGCAGCTTGGCTAGCGGGAACTACAATGAGCAGTTCTTC; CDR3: CASSLASGNYNEQFF
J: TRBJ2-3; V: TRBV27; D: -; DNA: TGTGCCAGCAGTCCGCCTGGGAGCCACACAGATACGCAGTATTTT; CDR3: CASSPPGSHTDTQYF